This TCR beta chain was sequenced during a study of blood T cells in healthy people across ages. V was shortened by 0 bases and J by 3 bases, with 19 bases between the two germline ends. This CDR3 has 18 amino acids. Per the germline V gene, CDR1 is SGHTA and CDR2 is FQGTGA. Combining a sample-barcoded 5' primer with a J-beta primer mix, a second PCR ran for roughly 6 to 11 cycles. Each sample yielded at least 2.5 million CDR3-containing paired-end reads. TCRdb passed the 5' RACE reads through MiXCR, listing each CDR3 protein once. The profile shows 1.8 million or so distinct CDR3 sequences, about two fifths of them singletons. Concerning this clonotype itself: Its target is not known. Given the absence of the conserved phenylalanine or tryptophan at the CDR3 end, a read error is likely.

Study findings and constraints: PBMC samples, being unsorted, prevented any conclusive comparison of naive and antigen-experienced cells.

Material: blood. The TCR originated in a human donor in good health. The chain has TRBV7-3 and TRBJ2-3; D gene uncertain. CDR3 nucleotide sequence: TGTGCCAGCAGCTTAACCCCATTAGTGGCGTTTGGGACAGATACGCAGTATTCT. Protein sequence: CASSLTPLVAFGTDTQYS.